The next 6 T cell receptor beta chains were all read from a single sample in a study of molecular identifiers for immune sequencing clone quantification. TCRdb passed the PCR reads through MiXCR, listing each CDR3 protein once. The sample has 35,000 or so distinct CDR3 sequences, approximately 19% seen once. Input material: naive CD8+ T cells from blood, with Jurkat cell RNA spiked in. Described subset: FACS-sorted CD8+CD4-CCR7+CD45RA+ naive T cells. The receptor source for this set is a human donor in good health. Some libraries in this study had Jurkat cell RNA spiked in.

This clonotype was detected a few times. The chain links TRBV7-9 to TRBJ2-5; 8 bases agree with TRBD1. Germline assignment: CDR1 SEHNR and CDR2 FQNEAQ (reference sequence). This CDR3 has 13 amino acids. V shed 5 bases, J shed 6 bases, and the junction held 5 bases outside the gene matches. The DNA for the CDR3 is TGTGCCAGCAGCCCAGGGGGCGCGCAGACCCAGTACTTC. It encodes CASSPGGAQTQYF. Based on the CDR3 plus reference TRBV7-9 and TRBJ2-5, the full variable domain is DTGVSQNPRHKITKRGQNVTFRCDPISEHNRLYWYRQTLGQGPEFLTYFQNEAQLEKSRLLSDRFSAERPKGSFSTLEIQRTEQGDSAMYLCASSPGGAQTQYFGPGTRLLVL.

On this clonotype itself: One base away lies a much larger clone, so this may be a sequencing read error. The rearrangement uses TRBV4-1 and TRBJ2-7; 7 bases align to TRBD1. The CDR3 has 14 residues. Germline V gives CDR1 MGHRA, CDR2 YSYEKL. The CDR3 DNA sequence: TGCGCCAGCTGCCAGAACCGGGACAGCTACGAGCAGTACTTC. It codes for CASCQNRDSYEQYF.

This clonotype was recorded many times. The genes are TRBV5-5 and TRBJ2-7; D is uncertain. Trimming shortened V by 4 bases and J by 1 base, and 12 bases separated the two germline ends. CDR3 length: 14 amino acids. From germline, CDR1 is SGHKS and CDR2 YYEKEE (reference sequence). The CDR3 DNA is TGTGCCAGCAGCCTGGAGCTGGTATCCTACGAGCAGTACTTC. This sequence encodes CASSLELVSYEQYF.

This clonotype was seen many times. The chain carries TRBV4-3 and TRBJ2-4; 7 nucleotides agree with TRBD1. The V gene's germline CDR1 is LGHNA and CDR2 YSLEER. The CDR3 has 16 residues. V was clipped by 1 base and J by 0 bases; unmatched bases: 3. CDR3 sequence: CASSQGQGVAKNIQYF. CDR3 nucleotides: TGCGCCAGCAGCCAAGGACAGGGTGTAGCCAAAAACATTCAGTACTTC.

This clonotype was seen many times. The rearrangement uses TRBV5-6 and TRBJ2-7; D is uncertain. The V gene lost 3 bases and the J gene lost 3 bases, with 7 bases spanning the gap. Germline CDR1 is SGHDT and CDR2 is YYEEEE. This CDR3 is 12 amino acids long. The CDR3 loop reads CASSSEVYEQYF. Here the CDR3 DNA reads TGTGCCAGCAGCTCCGAAGTCTACGAGCAGTACTTC.

This clonotype was observed many times. The chain employs TRBV4-3 and TRBJ1-1; possible D gene TRBD1, 5 bases. This CDR3 region has 14 residues. Germline V lookup: CDR1 LGHNA, CDR2 YSLEER. V was cut by 8 bases and J by 0 bases, with 13 bases left in between. CDR3 coding DNA: TGCGCCAGCTCAATTGGGGCGATGAACACTGAAGCTTTCTTT. It encodes CASSIGAMNTEAFF.